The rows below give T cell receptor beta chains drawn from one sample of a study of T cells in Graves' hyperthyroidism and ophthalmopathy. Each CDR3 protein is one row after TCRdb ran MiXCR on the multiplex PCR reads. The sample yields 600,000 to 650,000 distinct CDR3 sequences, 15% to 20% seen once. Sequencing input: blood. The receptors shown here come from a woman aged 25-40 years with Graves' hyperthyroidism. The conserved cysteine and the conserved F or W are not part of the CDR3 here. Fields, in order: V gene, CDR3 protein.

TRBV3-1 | ASSRDADTQY
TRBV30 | AWSPGAYEQY
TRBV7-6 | ASSPLAEKKNEQF
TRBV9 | AGSVGGAAYNEQF
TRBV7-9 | ASSLGAPRNTFWIYDEQF
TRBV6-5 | ASSYSAGSGTDTQY
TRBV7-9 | ASSSPLLAETDTQY
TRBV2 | ASRERQGAAGELF
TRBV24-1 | ATSGGLAGALSYNEQF
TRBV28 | ASNENVAPYEQY
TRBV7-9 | ASSVGQGADEQY
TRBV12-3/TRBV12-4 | ASSLMGAGGKSYT
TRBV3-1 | ASSLLLAGHYEQY
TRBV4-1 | ASSRTSGSGANVLT
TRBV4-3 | ASSQEGTGAWEQY
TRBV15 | ATPLGGGRRNTQY
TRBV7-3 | ASSLKGYQEAGANVLT
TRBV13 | ASSSGGDGDTQY
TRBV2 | ASSAGTGVSPLH
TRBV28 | ASSLAGLAGTQY
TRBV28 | ASIQGRAGAGELF
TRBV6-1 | ASSDSDGYQPQH
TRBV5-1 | ASSPSSGNLEEKLF
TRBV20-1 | SASPRSAGGGSYEQY
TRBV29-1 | SAMGYNEQF
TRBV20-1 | SAHDPGLGIYNEQF
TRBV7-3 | ASSFAGYTGELF
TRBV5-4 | ASSTGQANTGELF
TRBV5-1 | ASSLPPGQYNTEAF
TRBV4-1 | ASSQPRQGNYGYT
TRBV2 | ASTLAGSTDTQY
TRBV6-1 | ASWKGGAKGEKLF
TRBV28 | ASSYQYEQY
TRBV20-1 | SARSRYFYNEQF
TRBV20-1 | SARRAISYEQY
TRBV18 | ASSIGQEQPQH
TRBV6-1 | AGSEALGTLNTGELF
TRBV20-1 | SAAVPGRSFTQY
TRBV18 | ASSPATGVELF
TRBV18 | ASSKQGAESPLH
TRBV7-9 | ASSLDPECTEAF
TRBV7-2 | ASSPRFFAANEQF
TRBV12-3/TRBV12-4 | ASSLEGRVGGYT
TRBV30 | AWSTRNLGEQF
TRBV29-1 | SVGQGLANEKLF
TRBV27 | ASTRTGGDTQY
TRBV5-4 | ASSSRRTGELF
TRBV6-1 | ASTGEPGANVLT
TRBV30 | AWGRDRGPNEKLF